This T cell receptor (beta chain) emerged from a study of T-cell memory formation after mild COVID-19. Background on the study: Largely donor-specific sequence clusters came from a couple of donors.

With constant-segment primers, 5'RACE yielded cDNA libraries of TCR alpha and TCR beta that carried sample barcodes and UMIs. TCRdb fed the 5' RACE reads into MiXCR, producing one record per CDR3 protein. The profile shows nearly 350,000 distinct CDR3 sequences, approximately 12% of them singletons. As regards this clonotype: The target antigen is unknown.

Trimming removed 10 bases from V and 4 bases from J; junction bases left unmatched: 2. CDR3 length: 12 amino acids. The germline gives CDR1 LNHDA, CDR2 SQIVND (reference sequence). Study results and limitations: CD4+ clones that contracted lay mainly in CM and EM; CD8+ ones lay in EMRA. Pre-infection memory already had some responding clones, implying cross-reactive memory joined.

The chain has TRBV19 and TRBJ2-1, with 9 bases lining up with TRBD1. The material sequenced was PBMCs or a T cell subset sorted from them (not recorded which). The sequence came from a man younger than 35 who had mild COVID-19 (a few samples of this study predate the infection). Cell type and time point are not known. Here the CDR3 reads CATGQGYNEQFF. The CDR3 nucleotides read TGTGCCACCGGACAGGGGTACAATGAGCAGTTCTTC.